This record covers a single T cell receptor (beta chain). Clones were sequenced by immunoSEQ multiplex PCR, and TCRdb holds only the in-frame ones, with some missing. The repertoire consists of 100,000 or so clones, with 70% to 90% occurring once and the leading ten covering around 1.3%. The germline V gene encodes CDR1 MNHEY and CDR2 SVGAGI. The CDR3 extends over 15 amino acids. V lost 1 base, J lost 3 bases, and 5 bases stayed unmatched. The data originate from a study of control samples from healthy donors and cancer patients. The material sequenced was blood. The TCR originated in a woman aged 45-60 years in good health. The chain has TRBV6-5 and TRBJ2-7; 8 bases are shared with TRBD2. The DNA for the CDR3 is TGTGCCAGCAGTTACTACAGGACTAGCTTCTACGAGCAGTACTTC. As protein: CASSYYRTSFYEQYF.